The source of this T cell receptor beta chain is a study of T cell responses to AZD1222 COVID-19 vaccine. Study details: Second doses that came at about 4 or about 12 weeks were put together.

Comments on this clone: The antigen is undetermined.

Assay: immunoSEQ multiplex PCR; the TCRdb copy retains only in-frame clones and omits some. Of 95,000 to 150,000 clones listed, around nine tenths are singletons. Per germline, CDR1 LGHDT and CDR2 YNNKEL (reference sequence). The ends were cut back, 2 bases at V and 7 bases at J, with 5 bases in the middle. The CDR3 runs to 11 residues. General observations from the study: Baseline serostatus was positive in only a handful of AZD1222 recipients. No day 14 peak samples; only post-peak repertoires were characterized.

The sample in question was peripheral blood, obtained on day 0 of AZD1222 vaccination. This TCR came from an adult in good health. The rearrangement uses TRBV3-1 (or the pseudogene TRBV3-2) and TRBJ2-5; a possible D gene is TRBD2 (5 bases). CDR3 region: CASSQRGTQYF. The CDR3 nucleotides are TGTGCCAGCAGCCAACGGGGGACCCAGTACTTC.